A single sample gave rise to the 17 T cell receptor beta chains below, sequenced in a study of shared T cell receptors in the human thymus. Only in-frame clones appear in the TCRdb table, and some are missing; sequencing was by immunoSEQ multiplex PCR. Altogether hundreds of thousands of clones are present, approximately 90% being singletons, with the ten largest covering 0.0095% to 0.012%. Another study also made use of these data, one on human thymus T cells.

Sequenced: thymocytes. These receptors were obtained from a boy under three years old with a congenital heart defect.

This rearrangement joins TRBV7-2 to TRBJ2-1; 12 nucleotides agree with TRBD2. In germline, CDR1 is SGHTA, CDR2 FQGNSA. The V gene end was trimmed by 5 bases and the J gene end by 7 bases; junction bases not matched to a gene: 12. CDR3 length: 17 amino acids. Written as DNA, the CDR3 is TGTGCCAGCAGCGCTACCTTACTAGCGGGAGGACGGAATGAGCAGTTCTTC. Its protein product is CASSATLLAGGRNEQFF. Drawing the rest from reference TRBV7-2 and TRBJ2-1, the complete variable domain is GAGVSQSPSNKVTEKGKDVELRCDPISGHTALYWYRQSLGQGLEFLIYFQGNSAPDKSGLPSDRFSAERTGGSVSTLTIQRTQQEDSAVYLCASSATLLAGGRNEQFFGPGTRLTVL.

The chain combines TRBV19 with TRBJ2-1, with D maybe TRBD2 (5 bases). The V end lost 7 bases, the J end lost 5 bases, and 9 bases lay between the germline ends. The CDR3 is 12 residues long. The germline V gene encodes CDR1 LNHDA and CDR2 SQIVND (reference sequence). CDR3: CASKEENNEQFF. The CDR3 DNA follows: TGTGCCAGTAAGGAGGAAAACAATGAGCAGTTCTTC.

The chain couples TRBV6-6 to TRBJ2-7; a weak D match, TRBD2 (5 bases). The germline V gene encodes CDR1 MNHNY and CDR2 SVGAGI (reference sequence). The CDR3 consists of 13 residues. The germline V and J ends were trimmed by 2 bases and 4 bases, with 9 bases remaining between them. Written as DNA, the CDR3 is TGTGCCAGCAGTTACCATCGGGGATACGAGCAGTACTTC. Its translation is CASSYHRGYEQYF.

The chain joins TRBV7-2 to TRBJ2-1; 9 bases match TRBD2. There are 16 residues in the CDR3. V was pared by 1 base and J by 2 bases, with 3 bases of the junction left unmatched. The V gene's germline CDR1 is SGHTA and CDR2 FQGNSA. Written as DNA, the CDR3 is TGTGCCAGCAGCTTAGGACTAGCGGCCCCCTACAATGAGCAGTTCTTC. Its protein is CASSLGLAAPYNEQFF.

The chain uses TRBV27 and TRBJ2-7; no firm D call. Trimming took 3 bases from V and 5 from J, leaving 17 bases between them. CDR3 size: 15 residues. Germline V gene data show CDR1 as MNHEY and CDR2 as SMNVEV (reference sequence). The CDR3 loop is CASSFRLVLAHEQYF. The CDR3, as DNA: TGTGCCAGCAGTTTCAGACTCGTATTAGCCCACGAGCAGTACTTC.

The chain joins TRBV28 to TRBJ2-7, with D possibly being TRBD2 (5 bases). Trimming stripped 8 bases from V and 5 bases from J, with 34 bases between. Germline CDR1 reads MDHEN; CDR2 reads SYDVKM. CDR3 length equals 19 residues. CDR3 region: CASGRPPQRPEEAGDEQYF. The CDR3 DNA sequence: TGTGCCAGCGGGCGGCCCCCGCAGCGGCCCGAGGAGGCTGGCGACGAGCAGTACTTC.

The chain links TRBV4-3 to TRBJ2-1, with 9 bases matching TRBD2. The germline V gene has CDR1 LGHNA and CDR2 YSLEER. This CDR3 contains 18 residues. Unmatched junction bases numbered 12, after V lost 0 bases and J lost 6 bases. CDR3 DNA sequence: TGCGCCAGCAGCCAAGAGAACAGCCGAGCGGGAGGCCCCAATGAGCAGTTCTTC. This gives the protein CASSQENSRAGGPNEQFF.

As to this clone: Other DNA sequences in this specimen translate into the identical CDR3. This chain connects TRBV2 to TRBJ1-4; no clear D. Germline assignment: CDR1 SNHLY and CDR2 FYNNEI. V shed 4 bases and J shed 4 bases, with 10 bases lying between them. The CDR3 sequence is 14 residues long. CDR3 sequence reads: CASSGGHGNEKLFF. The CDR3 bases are TGTGCCAGCAGTGGAGGTCACGGTAATGAAAAACTGTTTTTT.

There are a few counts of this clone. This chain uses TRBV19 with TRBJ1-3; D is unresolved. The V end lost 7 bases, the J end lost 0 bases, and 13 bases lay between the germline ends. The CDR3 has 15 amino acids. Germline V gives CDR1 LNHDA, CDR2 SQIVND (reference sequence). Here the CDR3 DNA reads TGTGCCAGTAAGCGAAGGGAGAGCTCTGGAAACACCATATATTTT. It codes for CASKRRESSGNTIYF.

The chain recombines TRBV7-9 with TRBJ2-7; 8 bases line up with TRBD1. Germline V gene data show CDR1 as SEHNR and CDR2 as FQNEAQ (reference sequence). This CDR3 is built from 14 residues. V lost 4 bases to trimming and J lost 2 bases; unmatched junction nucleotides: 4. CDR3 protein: CASSSGQEAYEQYF. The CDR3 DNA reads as TGTGCCAGCAGCTCGGGACAGGAGGCCTACGAGCAGTACTTC.

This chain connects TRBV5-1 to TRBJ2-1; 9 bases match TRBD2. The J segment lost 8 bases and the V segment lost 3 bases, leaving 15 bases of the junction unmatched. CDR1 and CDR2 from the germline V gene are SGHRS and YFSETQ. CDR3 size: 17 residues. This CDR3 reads CASSSLRGLAKQDEQFF. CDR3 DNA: TGCGCCAGCAGCTCCCTACGGGGACTAGCCAAGCAGGATGAGCAGTTCTTC.

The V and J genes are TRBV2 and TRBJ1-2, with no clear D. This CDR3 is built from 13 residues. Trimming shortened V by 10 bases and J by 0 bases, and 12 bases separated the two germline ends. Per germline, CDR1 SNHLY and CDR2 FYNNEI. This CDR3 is CATLRDSNYGYTF. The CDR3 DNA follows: TGTGCCACCCTCCGGGATTCTAACTATGGCTACACCTTC.

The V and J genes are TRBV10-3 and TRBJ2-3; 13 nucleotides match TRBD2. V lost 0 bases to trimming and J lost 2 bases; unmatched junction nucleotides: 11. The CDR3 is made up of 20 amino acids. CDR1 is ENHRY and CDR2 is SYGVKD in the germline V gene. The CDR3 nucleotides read TGTGCCATCAGTGAGTCCCCACTAGCGGGAGGGCCCTCGAACACAGATACGCAGTATTTT. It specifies CAISESPLAGGPSNTDTQYF.

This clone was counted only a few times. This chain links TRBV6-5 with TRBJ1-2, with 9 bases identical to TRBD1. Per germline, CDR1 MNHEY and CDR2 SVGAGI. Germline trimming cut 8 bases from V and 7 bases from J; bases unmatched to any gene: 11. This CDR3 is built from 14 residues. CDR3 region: CASSRRDRECGYTF. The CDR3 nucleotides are TGTGCCAGCTCGAGGAGGGACAGGGAGTGTGGCTACACCTTC.

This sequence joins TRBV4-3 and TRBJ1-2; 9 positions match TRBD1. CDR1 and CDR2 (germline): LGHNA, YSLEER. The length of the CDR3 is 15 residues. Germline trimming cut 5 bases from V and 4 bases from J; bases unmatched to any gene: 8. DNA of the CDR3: TGCGCCAGCAGCTACGGGACAGGGAGCAGCTATGGCTACACCTTC. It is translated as CASSYGTGSSYGYTF.

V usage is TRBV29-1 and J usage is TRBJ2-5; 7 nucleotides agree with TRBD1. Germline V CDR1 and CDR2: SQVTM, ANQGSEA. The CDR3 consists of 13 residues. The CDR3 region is CSSLRGHQETQYF. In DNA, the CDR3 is TGCAGTTCCCTGAGGGGGCACCAAGAGACCCAGTACTTC.

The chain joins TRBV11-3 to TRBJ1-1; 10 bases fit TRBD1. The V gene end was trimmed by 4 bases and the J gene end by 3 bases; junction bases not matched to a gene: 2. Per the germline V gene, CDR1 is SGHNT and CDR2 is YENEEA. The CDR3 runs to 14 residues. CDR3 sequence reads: CASSSGQGDTEAFF. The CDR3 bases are TGTGCCAGCAGCTCAGGACAGGGGGACACTGAAGCTTTCTTT.